What follows are 23 T cell receptor beta chains derived from one specimen sequenced in a study of blood T cells in healthy people across ages (dated by TCRdb to the mid-2010s). The method was 5' RACE. The sample was run on an Illumina HiSeq 2500. The second PCR ran for roughly 7 to 11 cycles and used a J-beta primer mix along with a sample-barcoded 5' primer. TCRdb reran the public reads through fastp at Q25 and MiXCR, keeping productive beta chains. Every CDR3 protein is listed once, alongside the most common genes and DNA of its rows. The sample contains approximately 810,000 distinct CDR3 sequences, 29% of them found a single time. 17% of the sample goes to the ten largest clones. The material sequenced was blood. These TCRs come from a woman of 80 years or more in good health.

This clonotype was detected many times. The V gene is TRBV7-2, the J gene TRBJ1-6; D ambiguous. This CDR3 contains 13 residues. CDR1 is SGHTA, CDR2 FQGNSA, per germline. V shed 7 bases and J shed 10 bases, with 14 bases lying between them. The CDR3 sequence: CASTSGRESPLHF. CDR3 DNA sequence: TGTGCCAGCACCTCGGGGAGGGAGTCACCCCTCCACTTT.

The chain recombines TRBV7-2 with TRBJ2-5, with 10 bases fitting TRBD2. CDR3 size: 15 residues. Germline lookup yields CDR1 SGHTA and CDR2 FQGNSA. The V and J ends lost 1 base and 11 bases, in that order; junction bases with no gene match: 10. The CDR3 reads CASSLERGGRNEQYF. The CDR3 coding sequence is TGTGCCAGCAGCTTAGAGCGGGGGGGTCGAAATGAGCAGTACTTC.

This clonotype was seen many times. The J gene is TRBJ2-7, the V gene TRBV5-1, with TRBD1 as a possible D gene (6 bases). The V end was cut by 4 bases, the J end by 5 bases, with 19 bases between. The germline V gene encodes CDR1 SGHRS and CDR2 YFSETQ. The CDR3 length is 15 residues. The CDR3 protein is CASSPSRGPSHEQYF. The CDR3 DNA reads as TGCGCCAGCAGCCCCTCCAGGGGACCTAGCCACGAGCAGTACTTC.

This clonotype was observed many times. This chain links TRBV6-1 with TRBJ2-3; D gene unclear. With 7 bases removed from V and 7 bases from J, the gap between germline ends came to 6 bases. The CDR3 is 10 residues long. CDR1 is MNHNS, CDR2 SASEGT, per germline. The CDR3 loop is CASKEYTQYF. CDR3 sequence (DNA): TGTGCCAGCAAGGAGTATACGCAGTATTTT.

This clonotype was counted between two and nine times. The chain links TRBV20-1 to TRBJ2-2; D uncertain. From germline, CDR1 is DFQATT and CDR2 SNEGSKA (reference sequence). The CDR3 runs to 12 residues. The V gene lost 0 bases and the J gene lost 7 bases, with 6 bases spanning the gap. This CDR3 is CSARDPGGELFF. CDR3 in DNA: TGCAGTGCTAGAGACCCTGGCGGGGAGCTGTTTTTT.

The gene calls are TRBV20-1 and TRBJ2-3; 15 bases agree with TRBD2. The V and J ends lost 6 bases and 5 bases, in that order; junction bases with no gene match: 9. Germline CDR1 DFQATT, CDR2 SNEGSKA (reference sequence). The length of the CDR3 is 16 residues. CDR3 protein: CSATSGTSGGKDTQYF. The CDR3 DNA reads TGCAGTGCCACTTCCGGGACTAGCGGGGGGAAAGATACGCAGTATTTT.

The chain has TRBV29-1 and TRBJ2-1; D perhaps matches TRBD1 (6 bases). Germline V CDR1 and CDR2: SQVTM, ANQGSEA. The CDR3 extends over 15 amino acids. V was shortened by 8 bases and J by 1 base, with 18 bases between the two germline ends. The DNA of the CDR3 is TGCAGCCGGACAGTTCGCCCGAGATCCTACAATGAGCAGTTCTTC. This sequence encodes CSRTVRPRSYNEQFF.

With respect to this clonotype: Just one base apart from a much larger clone, this may be a read error. V gene TRBV28 combines with J gene TRBJ2-7; 11 bases fit TRBD2. Germline lookup yields CDR1 MDHEN and CDR2 SYDVKM. V trimming: 4 bases; J trimming: 2 bases; junction bases outside the gene matches: 16. There are 19 residues in the CDR3. CDR3 sequence: CASSSPLLAGGRNPYEQYF. CDR3 DNA: TGTGCCAGCAGTTCCCCTCTTCTAGCGGGGGGCCGTAATCCCTACGAGCAGTACTTC. Full variable domain (outside the CDR3, taken from reference TRBV28 and TRBJ2-7): DVKVTQSSRYLVKRTGEKVFLECVQDMDHENMFWYRQDPGLGLRLIYFSYDVKMKEKGDIPEGYSVSREKKERFSLILESASTNQTSMYLCASSSPLLAGGRNPYEQYFGPGTRLTVT.

Notes on this clonotype: A read error may explain this, as a much larger clone is one base away. The chain uses TRBV24-1 and TRBJ2-1; D is ambiguous. Germline loops: CDR1 KGHDR, CDR2 SFDVKD. The CDR3 is made up of 15 amino acids. The CDR3 loop reads CATSGGQNSSNEQFF. DNA for the CDR3: TGTGCCACCAGTGGGGGTCAGAACTCCTCCAATGAGCAGTTCTTC.

This clonotype was seen more than once but under ten times. Since a much larger clone is just one base distant, this may be a read error. The CDR3 sequence: CAGSLGSNSYNEQFF. The CDR3 DNA sequence: TGCGCCGGCAGCTTGGGTTCGAACTCCTACAATGAGCAGTTCTTC. The rearrangement uses TRBV5-1 and TRBJ2-1; D gene ambiguous. This CDR3 comprises 15 residues. Germline CDR1 SGHRS, CDR2 YFSETQ.

This clonotype was seen repeatedly, ten times or more. The junction shows a germline mismatch at one end, possibly a read error. The chain couples TRBV19 to TRBJ2-5; possible D gene TRBD1, 5 bases. CDR1 is LNHDA and CDR2 is SQIVND in the germline V gene (reference sequence). The CDR3 runs to 14 residues. The CDR3 sequence: CASSMGQSQKTQYF. The CDR3 DNA is TGTGCCAGTAGTATGGGGCAGTCCCAAAAGACCCAGTACTTC.

The chain combines TRBV3-1 with TRBJ1-1, with 7 bases fitting TRBD1. The V gene end was trimmed by 3 bases and the J gene end by 1 base; junction bases not matched to a gene: 5. This CDR3 is built from 15 residues. The germline CDR1 and CDR2 sequences are LGHDT and YNNKEL (reference sequence). This CDR3 is CASSHQDRPNTEAFF. The CDR3 bases are TGTGCCAGCAGCCACCAGGACAGGCCGAACACTGAAGCTTTCTTT. Drawing the rest from reference TRBV3-1 and TRBJ1-1, the complete variable domain is DTAVSQTPKYLVTQMGNDKSIKCEQNLGHDTMYWYKQDSKKFLKIMFSYNNKELIINETVPNRFSPKSPDKAHLNLHINSLELGDSAVYFCASSHQDRPNTEAFFGQGTRLTVV.

This clonotype was counted only a few times. This chain connects TRBV5-1 to TRBJ2-2; the match to TRBD2 covers 7 bases. Germline V gene lookup returns CDR1 SGHRS and CDR2 YFSETQ. This CDR3 contains 14 residues. The J segment lost 2 bases and the V segment lost 4 bases, leaving 2 bases of the junction unmatched. The CDR3 sequence: CASSRGDNTGELFF. In DNA, the CDR3 is TGCGCCAGCAGCCGGGGGGACAACACCGGGGAGCTGTTTTTT.

This clonotype was recorded at least ten times. The chain uses TRBV6-2 or TRBV6-3 and TRBJ1-2; 8 bases are a match to TRBD1. This CDR3 contains 14 residues. Trimming took 7 bases from V and 0 from J; bases not matched to a gene: 4. Germline V gene sequence: CDR1 MNHEY, CDR2 SVGEGT. CDR3 DNA sequence: TGTGCCAGCAACACAGGGGGTTCTAACTATGGCTACACCTTC. This codes for CASNTGGSNYGYTF.

This clonotype was seen a handful of times. V and J are TRBV7-2 and TRBJ2-1; D may match TRBD1 or TRBD2 (5 bases each). The CDR3 has 12 residues. Deletions cut 8 bases from V and 10 bases from J, with 15 bases between. Germline assignment: CDR1 SGHTA and CDR2 FQGNSA. As DNA, the CDR3 is TGTGCCAGCGCTTCGGGGCCCTACGAGCAGTTCTTC. It yields the protein CASASGPYEQFF.

This clonotype appeared many times. The rearrangement joins TRBV3-1 to TRBJ2-7; 13 bases agree with TRBD2. Germline CDR1 is LGHDT and CDR2 is YNNKEL (reference sequence). The CDR3 contains 18 residues. V gave up 1 base and J gave up 0 bases; unmatched junction bases: 6. This CDR3 is CASSQVLAGGLSSYEQYF. CDR3 DNA: TGTGCCAGCAGCCAAGTACTAGCGGGGGGGTTGAGCTCCTACGAGCAGTACTTC.

As concerns this clonotype: One end of the junction varies from germline; a read error may be responsible. The CDR3 bases are TGTGCCGGCAGCCCACAGCGGACCTCCTACGAGCAGTACTTC. Its translation: CAGSPQRTSYEQYF. The chain couples TRBV9 to TRBJ2-4; possible D gene TRBD2, 5 bases. The tail of the sequence fits TRBJ2-7 better, so the J call may be wrong. Per germline, CDR1 SGDLS and CDR2 YYNGEE. The CDR3 has 14 amino acids.

This clonotype was seen more than once but under ten times. The chain links TRBV18 to TRBJ2-3; the match to TRBD1 covers 8 bases. The germline V gene has CDR1 KGHSH and CDR2 LQKENI. The CDR3 runs 16 residues. Trimming cost V 0 bases and J 7 bases; bases outside gene matches: 9. CDR3 nucleotides: TGTGCCAGCTCACCACCGGTGGCAGGGGGCGCATATACGCAGTATTTT. It translates to CASSPPVAGGAYTQYF.

The genes are TRBV6-1 and TRBJ2-3; TRBD1 matches 9 bases. This CDR3 comprises 15 residues. The germline CDR1 and CDR2 sequences are MNHNS and SASEGT. With V trimmed by 3 bases and J by 2 bases, 3 bases remained unmatched. The CDR3 sequence: CASSEGQGPTDTQYF. CDR3 bases: TGTGCCAGCAGTGAGGGACAGGGACCCACAGATACGCAGTATTTT.

This clonotype was picked up many times. The genes are TRBV7-9 and TRBJ1-2; D unresolved. CDR3 length: 15 amino acids. Germline CDR1 is SEHNR and CDR2 is FQNEAQ (reference sequence). V gave up 0 bases and J gave up 4 bases, with 12 bases separating them. The chain's CDR3 is CASSLAHGSSYGYTF. The CDR3 DNA sequence: TGTGCCAGCAGCTTAGCGCACGGAAGCAGCTATGGCTACACCTTC.

At least ten counts were recorded for this clonotype. The chain is built from TRBV10-3 and TRBJ2-1; a possible D gene is TRBD1 (9 bases). This CDR3 is 17 amino acids long. In germline, CDR1 is ENHRY, CDR2 SYGVKD. V was shortened by 0 bases and J by 9 bases, with 21 bases between the two germline ends. The CDR3: CAISESGGRTGAFEQFF. Here the CDR3 DNA reads TGTGCCATCAGTGAGTCCGGCGGGAGGACAGGGGCTTTTGAGCAGTTCTTC.

This clonotype occurred many times. The CDR3 sequence: CASSHPEDEQYF. The CDR3 DNA reads TGTGCCAGCAGCCACCCCGAGGACGAGCAGTACTTC. The chain is built from TRBV3-1 and TRBJ2-7; D unresolved. This CDR3 has 12 residues. Per the germline V gene, CDR1 is LGHDT and CDR2 is YNNKEL (reference sequence). Trimming removed 3 bases from V and 5 bases from J, with 8 bases in between.

The chain couples TRBV10-1 to TRBJ2-2, with 8 bases identical to TRBD2. The V segment lost 2 bases and the J segment 6 bases; nucleotides outside the gene matches: 5. Per germline, CDR1 WNHNN and CDR2 SYGVQD (reference sequence). This CDR3 contains 15 residues. CDR3 DNA: TGCGCCAGCAGTGAGAGTACTAGCGGCGCCGGGGAGCTGTTTTTT. Translating it yields CASSESTSGAGELFF.